What follows are 26 T cell receptor beta chains derived from one specimen sequenced in a study of shared clonotypes between healthy human individuals. Data came from immunoSEQ multiplex PCR; TCRdb stores just in-frame clones and leaves some out. Seen here are about 520,000 clones, around 73% observed once, and the top ten hold around 11%. The material sequenced was PBMCs. These receptors were obtained from a woman between 40 and 55 years old in good health. Some clones in this sample may be carry-over from other donors' samples.

The rearrangement links TRBV28 to TRBJ1-5, with a weak D call TRBD1 (6 bases). This CDR3 comprises 15 residues. V gave up 4 bases and J gave up 4 bases, with 14 bases separating them. Germline CDR1 and CDR2: MDHEN and SYDVKM. CDR3 bases: TGTGCCAGCAGTTCGATGGACAGAGCGAATCAGCCCCAGCATTTT. Translating gives CASSSMDRANQPQHF. The full variable domain, its missing parts supplied by reference TRBV28 and TRBJ1-5, is DVKVTQSSRYLVKRTGEKVFLECVQDMDHENMFWYRQDPGLGLRLIYFSYDVKMKEKGDIPEGYSVSREKKERFSLILESASTNQTSMYLCASSSMDRANQPQHFGDGTRLSIL.

The V and J genes are TRBV11-3 and TRBJ2-1, with TRBD1 matching over 8 bases. V was clipped by 0 bases and J by 5 bases; unmatched bases: 3. The CDR3 is made up of 15 amino acids. CDR1 SGHNT and CDR2 YENEEA come from the germline V gene. DNA for the CDR3: TGTGCCAGCAGCTTAGAAGGGACAGGCAACAATGAGCAGTTCTTC. It specifies CASSLEGTGNNEQFF.

J is TRBJ2-1 and V is TRBV9, with 13 bases aligning to TRBD2. The CDR3 covers 19 residues. Germline values: CDR1 SGDLS, CDR2 YYNGEE. The trim removed 4 bases at V and 4 bases at J, leaving 14 bases unmatched. The CDR3 DNA reads as TGTGCCAGCAGCCTAGGGACTAGCGGGATCACTGGGGCTTACAATGAGCAGTTCTTC. It is translated as CASSLGTSGITGAYNEQFF.

The chain joins TRBV9 to TRBJ2-1, with TRBD2 identical over 10 bases. V lost 0 bases, J lost 6 bases, and 3 bases stayed unmatched. The CDR3 is 15 residues long. CDR1 is SGDLS and CDR2 is YYNGEE in the germline V gene. The CDR3 sequence is CASSVVASGSNEQFF. CDR3 coding DNA: TGTGCCAGCAGCGTAGTCGCTAGCGGGAGCAATGAGCAGTTCTTC.

This clone was counted a few times. The chain uses TRBV4-1 and TRBJ1-4, with D uncertain. The CDR3 sequence is 12 residues long. V was trimmed by 3 bases and J by 8 bases, leaving 7 bases between them. Germline V gene data show CDR1 as MGHRA and CDR2 as YSYEKL. In DNA, the CDR3 is TGCGCCAGCAGCCAGCCAGCGGAAAAACTGTTTTTT. Amino acid sequence: CASSQPAEKLFF.

The V gene is TRBV10-2, the J gene TRBJ1-5; 8 bases are shared with TRBD1. The CDR3 is 14 residues long. Germline CDR1 is WSHSY and CDR2 is SAAADI. The ends lost 7 bases at V and 4 bases at J; junction bases unmatched: 6. CDR3: CASTDRAANQPQHF. CDR3 in DNA: TGCGCCAGCACGGACAGGGCTGCAAATCAGCCCCAGCATTTT.

The J gene is TRBJ2-5, the V gene TRBV2; D gene uncertain. Germline CDR1 is SNHLY and CDR2 is FYNNEI. V shed 6 bases and J shed 3 bases, with 8 bases lying between them. This CDR3 comprises 12 residues. The CDR3 coding sequence is TGTGCCAGCAGGAGGACGGAAGAGACCCAGTACTTC. This sequence encodes CASRRTEETQYF. Full variable domain (remainder filled in from reference TRBV2 and TRBJ2-5): EPEVTQTPSHQVTQMGQEVILRCVPISNHLYFYWYRQILGQKVEFLVSFYNNEISEKSEIFDDQFSVERPDGSNFTLKIRSTKLEDSAMYFCASRRTEETQYFGPGTRLLVL.

The chain uses TRBV19 and TRBJ2-4; 8 positions match TRBD2. V lost 1 base to trimming and J lost 0 bases; unmatched junction nucleotides: 8. Germline V gene lookup returns CDR1 LNHDA and CDR2 SQIVND (reference sequence). The length of the CDR3 is 18 residues. CDR3 DNA: TGTGCCAGTAGTATAGTCTTCAGGACTAGCCAAGCCAAAAACATTCAGTACTTC. This sequence encodes CASSIVFRTSQAKNIQYF.

The V call is TRBV27, the J call TRBJ2-1, with D possibly being TRBD2 (7 bases). The CDR3 covers 13 residues. The germline gives CDR1 MNHEY, CDR2 SMNVEV (reference sequence). V was cut by 4 bases and J by 15 bases, with 19 bases left in between. The CDR3 coding sequence is TGTGCCAGCAGTTCGGACAGAAGCGGGATTCGGTTCTTC. The encoded protein is CASSSDRSGIRFF.

CDR3 DNA: TGTGCCAGCAGCGTAGAAGCGGGAAGGGAGCAGTACTTC. Protein: CASSVEAGREQYF. This chain joins TRBV9 and TRBJ2-7, with 7 bases that match TRBD2. V lost 0 bases and J lost 7; bases outside the gene matches: 4. The V gene's germline CDR1 is SGDLS and CDR2 YYNGEE. This CDR3 is built from 13 residues. The full variable domain, with the rest looked up from reference TRBV9 and TRBJ2-7, is DSGVTQTPKHLITATGQRVTLRCSPRSGDLSVYWYQQSLDQGLQFLIQYYNGEERAKGNILERFSAQQFPDLHSELNLSSLELGDSALYFCASSVEAGREQYFGPGTRLTVT.

The V call is TRBV28, the J call TRBJ2-1; TRBD2 aligns across 10 bases. In germline, CDR1 is MDHEN, CDR2 SYDVKM. This CDR3 is 18 amino acids long. V shed 2 bases and J 7 bases; nucleotides not matched to a gene: 14. This CDR3 reads CASSLLAGVLKRVNEQFF. CDR3 nucleotides: TGTGCCAGCAGTTTACTAGCGGGAGTTCTTAAACGGGTAAATGAGCAGTTCTTC.

The chain combines TRBV28 with TRBJ1-1; D is possibly TRBD1 (6 bases). V gave up 5 bases and J gave up 5 bases, with 18 bases separating them. Germline-derived CDR1 and CDR2 are MDHEN and SYDVKM. The CDR3 contains 15 residues. The chain's CDR3 is CASSPWTAQRTEAFF. The CDR3 DNA sequence: TGTGCCAGCAGTCCCTGGACAGCCCAAAGAACTGAAGCTTTCTTT.

V usage is TRBV5-4 and J usage is TRBJ2-3, with 10 bases that match TRBD2. Germline CDR1 reads SGHNT; CDR2 reads YYREEE (reference sequence). CDR3 length: 15 residues. Trimming at V came to 4 bases and at J to 6 bases, leaving 8 bases not matched to a gene. This chain's CDR3 is CASSTTGTSVDTQYF. The CDR3 DNA reads as TGTGCCAGCAGCACCACCGGGACTAGCGTGGATACGCAGTATTTT.

CDR3 nucleotide sequence: TGTGCCAGCATCAAGGGGTCCTCAGATACGCAGTATTTT. Amino acid sequence: CASIKGSSDTQYF. This chain uses TRBV28 with TRBJ2-3; TRBD1 is a possible D gene (5 bases). CDR3 length equals 13 residues. Germline V CDR1 and CDR2: MDHEN, SYDVKM. V was pared by 7 bases and J by 4 bases, with 12 bases between. Complete variable domain (other parts from reference TRBV28 and TRBJ2-3): DVKVTQSSRYLVKRTGEKVFLECVQDMDHENMFWYRQDPGLGLRLIYFSYDVKMKEKGDIPEGYSVSREKKERFSLILESASTNQTSMYLCASIKGSSDTQYFGPGTRLTVL.

This sequence joins TRBV30 and TRBJ2-1; weak D call: TRBD2 (6 bases). CDR3 length equals 13 residues. Germline CDR1 GTSNPN, CDR2 SVGIG (reference sequence). Trimming pared 3 bases from V and 7 bases from J, leaving 13 bases between. The DNA for the CDR3 is TGTGCCTGGAGAGGGGACTTGTGGAATGAGCAGTTCTTC. Amino acids: CAWRGDLWNEQFF.

This chain links TRBV6-1 with TRBJ2-7, with a tentative D call TRBD1 (5 bases). The CDR3 totals 12 residues. Trimming stripped 7 bases from V and 4 bases from J, with 11 bases between. Germline V gives CDR1 MNHNS, CDR2 SASEGT. CDR3: CASKLDRYEQYF. The CDR3 region has the DNA TGTGCCAGCAAATTAGACAGATACGAGCAGTACTTC.

V is TRBV5-1 and J is TRBJ1-4; 9 bases map to TRBD1. The V gene's germline CDR1 is SGHRS and CDR2 YFSETQ. The CDR3 spans 16 residues. J was trimmed by 5 bases and V by 2 bases; bases with no gene match: 7. The CDR3 DNA reads TGCGCCAGCAGCTTAAGAACCGGGACAGGGAATGAAAAACTGTTTTTT. Amino acid sequence: CASSLRTGTGNEKLFF.

The CDR3 nucleotides are TGCGCCAGCAGCCAAGAGGGGACAGGGACCAGCTACGAGCAGTACTTC. Protein sequence: CASSQEGTGTSYEQYF. This sequence joins TRBV4-1 and TRBJ2-7, with 9 bases fitting TRBD1. Trimming cost V 0 bases and J 3 bases; bases outside gene matches: 6. The germline CDR1 and CDR2 sequences are MGHRA and YSYEKL. This CDR3 has 16 amino acids.

The chain joins TRBV6-6 to TRBJ2-7; perhaps TRBD1 as D (6 bases). In germline, CDR1 is MNHNY, CDR2 SVGAGI (reference sequence). The CDR3 runs 16 residues. The V and J ends lost 5 bases and 1 base respectively, with 18 bases between them. CDR3 in DNA: TGTGCCAGCAGTCGCTCGTTGGGGGCGTTATCCTACGAGCAGTACTTC. This translates into CASSRSLGALSYEQYF.

The rearrangement links TRBV27 to TRBJ2-3, with TRBD2 matching 8 bases. Germline V lookup: CDR1 MNHEY, CDR2 SMNVEV (reference sequence). The V segment lost 5 bases and the J segment 0 bases; nucleotides outside the gene matches: 7. The CDR3 has 16 residues. Here the CDR3 DNA reads TGTGCCAGCAGTCTCGGGAGGGCCCGAAGCACAGATACGCAGTATTTT. It encodes CASSLGRARSTDTQYF.

This CDR3 is CASSLGAGLMGYTF. The CDR3 nucleotides are TGTGCCAGCAGCTTAGGTGCAGGGTTAATGGGCTACACCTTC. This rearrangement joins TRBV7-9 to TRBJ1-2, with a weak D call TRBD1 (5 bases). Germline V gives CDR1 SEHNR, CDR2 FQNEAQ (reference sequence). V lost 1 base and J lost 8, with 14 bases in between. CDR3 length: 14 residues.

The table lists this clone with a count of one. The chain combines TRBV7-2 with TRBJ2-3; 14 positions match TRBD2. Looked up from germline, CDR1 is SGHTA and CDR2 is FQGNSA. The CDR3 runs to 16 residues. The trim removed 4 bases at V and 4 bases at J, leaving 4 bases unmatched. Written as DNA, the CDR3 is TGTGCCAGCAGCTCAGGACTAGCGGGAGGTTCAGATACGCAGTATTTT. Translated: CASSSGLAGGSDTQYF.

This clone was recorded only once. The chain employs TRBV28 and TRBJ1-1, with D unresolved. CDR1 is MDHEN and CDR2 is SYDVKM in the germline V gene. The CDR3 is 15 residues long. V was shortened by 3 bases and J by 1 base, with 12 bases between the two germline ends. CDR3 nucleotides: TGTGCCAGCAGTTTCCGTGCCCGGGGGAACACTGAAGCTTTCTTT. Protein sequence: CASSFRARGNTEAFF. Drawing the rest from reference TRBV28 and TRBJ1-1, the complete variable domain is DVKVTQSSRYLVKRTGEKVFLECVQDMDHENMFWYRQDPGLGLRLIYFSYDVKMKEKGDIPEGYSVSREKKERFSLILESASTNQTSMYLCASSFRARGNTEAFFGQGTRLTVV.

The rearrangement joins TRBV27 to TRBJ1-2; D might be TRBD1 (6 bases). Germline V lookup: CDR1 MNHEY, CDR2 SMNVEV (reference sequence). Deletions cut 4 bases from V and 6 bases from J, with 15 bases between. The CDR3 is made up of 14 amino acids. The DNA for the CDR3 is TGTGCCAGCAGTTACATCGGACAGACCCATGGCTACACCTTC. Encoded protein: CASSYIGQTHGYTF.

V gene TRBV6-6 combines with J gene TRBJ1-4; 7 nucleotides agree with TRBD1. This CDR3 is built from 15 residues. CDR1 is MNHNY, CDR2 SVGAGI, per germline (reference sequence). The J segment lost 5 bases and the V segment lost 6 bases, leaving 9 bases of the junction unmatched. The CDR3 sequence is CASRTQGTVNEKLFF. The CDR3 region has the DNA TGTGCCAGCAGAACACAGGGGACGGTCAATGAAAAACTGTTTTTT.

Of note for this clone: This probably arose from a read error, given a far larger clone one base away. The chain employs TRBV5-1 and TRBJ1-1, with a possible D match to TRBD1 (6 bases). V was pared by 5 bases and J by 5 bases, with 16 bases between. The germline gives CDR1 SGHRS, CDR2 YFSETQ. CDR3 size: 14 residues. For the CDR3, the DNA is TGCGCCAGCAGGTCATCAGGGGCAGAAACTGAAGCTTTCTTT. Its translation: CASRSSGAETEAFF.